Below, one TCR beta chain is given with its context. Authors' analysis steps: From ImmunoSEQ came sequences covering only the junction and carrying no quality scores, so filtering differed. TCRdb's table, derived via immunoSEQ multiplex PCR, lists solely in-frame clones and lacks some. D and trimming were read from the DNA, whereas the V and J calls and clone size are those reported in that table. The sample gives approximately 2.5 million clones, about 92% of which show up once; around 0.15% is in the top ten. Between the trimmed V and J ends, which lost 0 bases and 3 bases, there was a span of 10 bases. Germline CDR1 SGHTS, CDR2 YDEGEE. This CDR3 is built from 14 residues. The data stem from a study of shared clonotypes between healthy human individuals.

The sequence was collected from a young man in good health. Sequences were obtained from naive CD4+ T cells sorted from blood. Indicated subset: CD45RA+ positively selected. V usage is TRBV5-8 and J usage is TRBJ2-7; D is uncertain. The CDR3 coding sequence is TGTGCCAGCAGCTTGGTCTCAGATCTCTACGAGCAGTACTTC. It yields the protein CASSLVSDLYEQYF.